This T cell receptor (beta chain) comes out of a study of control samples from healthy donors and cancer patients (dated by TCRdb to about 2020). Taken from cysteine to phenylalanine, the CDR3 has 13 residues. Solely the CDR3 DNA is kept, with 39 bases framed from the first base. The germline V gene (reference sequence) gives CDR1 as LGHDT and CDR2 as YNNKEL. Trimming leaves V shorter by 1 base and J shorter by 12 bases, with the junction holding 6 bases beyond the gene matches. This clone was observed once. What antigen it recognizes has not been identified. Qualities for individual bases were not recorded, and no much larger clone is one base off. Receptor amplification or capture employed the immunoSEQ multiplex PCR assay. TCRdb retrieved this table from immuneACCESS and kept in-frame rearrangements only. Not all clones are present; in checked studies, unresolved V genes account for under half, and no reason is known for the remainder. Counted in this sample were some 120,000 clones; approximately 94% of them appeared once. 1.7% of the sample comes from the top ten.

Sequencing was performed on PBMCs. The sequence was collected from a man between 50 and 59 years old with head and neck cancer. The sequence joins TRBV3-1 (or the pseudogene TRBV3-2) to TRBJ2-1; 7 central bases correspond to TRBD1. The DNA reads as follows: TGTGCCAGCAGCCAAGCCCCGAGGGGGCTGCAGTTCTTC. Translated, it gives CASSQAPRGLQFF.